This record covers a single T cell receptor beta chain. The germline gives CDR1 MNHEY, CDR2 SMNVEV (reference sequence). V lost 2 bases, J lost 8 bases, and 16 bases lay in between. CDR3 length: 15 residues. Sequencing was performed with immunoSEQ multiplex PCR; in TCRdb, only in-frame clones are kept and a portion is missing. Here the sample spans 140,000 to 150,000 clones, more than 75% being singletons. The sample is drawn from a study of T cell responses to AZD1222 COVID-19 vaccine. V usage is TRBV27 and J usage is TRBJ2-4; a possible D gene is TRBD1 (7 bases). The source was peripheral blood, collected on day 0 of MenACWY control vaccination. This clonotype was obtained from an adult in good health. CDR3 DNA sequence: TGTGCCAGCAGTTTAAGTGCAGGGGGGTGGGACATTCAGTACTTC. Translated, it gives CASSLSAGGWDIQYF.